This T cell receptor (beta chain) comes out of a study of blood T cell repertoires in COVID-19. Generated by immunoSEQ multiplex PCR, the TCRdb table keeps only in-frame clones and is missing some. Here the sample spans 360,000 or so clones, 90% being singletons. The TCR comes from a man aged 18 to 35 with active or convalescent COVID-19. The sequenced sample consisted of peripheral blood.

CDR3 coding DNA: TGCGCCAGCAGTTCGGACAGGGCGAACACCGGGGAGCTGTTTTTT. Its protein product is CASSSDRANTGELFF. The genes are TRBV5-1 and TRBJ2-2; 8 bases match TRBD1. Germline V gives CDR1 SGHRS, CDR2 YFSETQ. The length of the CDR3 is 15 residues. J was trimmed by 0 bases and V by 5 bases; bases with no gene match: 3.